Below are 10 T cell receptor beta chains sequenced from a single sample in a study of blood T cell repertoires in COVID-19. Some clones are missing from TCRdb's copy, which holds only in-frame ones; the method was immunoSEQ multiplex PCR. The sample has over 50,000 clones, around four fifths seen once. Sequencing input: peripheral blood. These receptors all stem from an older man with acute or convalescent COVID-19.

CDR3 DNA sequence: TGTGCCAGCAGCGCCCGGGACAGGTGGAAAGAGACCCAGTACTTC. This codes for CASSARDRWKETQYF. The chain uses TRBV2 and TRBJ2-5; 8 bases agree with TRBD1. The junction had 9 bases not matched to a gene; V was cut back by 6 bases and J by 3 bases. This CDR3 region has 15 residues. Germline V gene sequence: CDR1 SNHLY, CDR2 FYNNEI.

The CDR3 DNA is TGCGCCAGCAGCTTGGAGGGGTCAGTTTTAGGTCGGGAAAAACTGTTTTTT. It is translated as CASSLEGSVLGREKLFF. The chain couples TRBV5-1 to TRBJ1-4; D is perhaps TRBD1 (5 bases). The CDR3 is 17 residues long. Germline values: CDR1 SGHRS, CDR2 YFSETQ. V gave up 0 bases and J gave up 8 bases, with 20 bases separating them.

The chain combines TRBV19 with TRBJ1-1; 8 nucleotides align to TRBD1. Germline trimming cut 2 bases from V and 6 bases from J; bases unmatched to any gene: 5. The CDR3 runs 14 residues. Per the germline V gene, CDR1 is LNHDA and CDR2 is SQIVND (reference sequence). The CDR3 is CASSIRGQEAEAFF. DNA for the CDR3: TGTGCCAGTAGTATAAGGGGACAGGAAGCTGAAGCTTTCTTT.

This clone was found once. The chain employs TRBV3-1 (or the pseudogene TRBV3-2) and TRBJ2-3; D perhaps matches TRBD1 (5 bases). The V and J ends lost 4 bases and 5 bases respectively, with 7 bases between them. This CDR3 is 12 amino acids long. Germline CDR1 and CDR2: LGHDT and YNNKEL (reference sequence). CDR3 DNA sequence: TGTGCCAGCAGCCCTCAGGGAGATACGCAGTATTTT. This codes for CASSPQGDTQYF.

The chain carries TRBV5-5 and TRBJ2-5, with 10 bases aligning to TRBD2. This CDR3 region has 16 residues. CDR1 SGHKS and CDR2 YYEKEE come from the germline V gene (reference sequence). After removal of 4 bases from V and 5 bases from J, the junction contained 11 bases not matched to a gene. CDR3 loop: CASSLTSGALGETQYF. CDR3 in DNA: TGTGCCAGCAGCCTTACTAGCGGGGCCCTGGGGGAGACCCAGTACTTC.

The J gene is TRBJ2-5, the V gene TRBV2, with TRBD2 identical over 13 bases. The V gene's germline CDR1 is SNHLY and CDR2 FYNNEI. This CDR3 contains 15 residues. Germline trimming cut 6 bases from V and 5 bases from J; bases unmatched to any gene: 6. The CDR3 sequence is CASSLLTSGGETQYF. Written as DNA, the CDR3 is TGTGCCAGCAGCCTACTGACTAGCGGGGGGGAGACCCAGTACTTC.

The chain has TRBV6-5 and TRBJ2-1, with D tentatively TRBD2 (6 bases). The CDR3 extends over 16 amino acids. The germline V gene encodes CDR1 MNHEY and CDR2 SVGAGI. V gave up 0 bases and J gave up 8 bases, with 17 bases separating them. The CDR3 loop is CASSYSWHRREDEQFF. The CDR3 DNA sequence: TGTGCCAGCAGTTACTCGTGGCATCGCAGGGAGGATGAGCAGTTCTTC.

This rearrangement joins TRBV4-2 to TRBJ1-1; D call uncertain. CDR1 is LGHNA, CDR2 YNFKEQ, per germline. V lost 4 bases to trimming and J lost 7 bases, with 10 bases between them. The CDR3 covers 12 residues. CDR3 bases: TGTGCCAGCAGCCGCGGGAAGATTGAAGCTTTCTTT. It is translated as CASSRGKIEAFF.

V and J are TRBV2 and TRBJ1-6; D is undetermined. CDR1 is SNHLY, CDR2 FYNNEI, per germline. This CDR3 is built from 13 residues. V lost 8 bases and J lost 0, with 5 bases in between. The CDR3 reads CASANSYNSPLHF. For the CDR3, the DNA is TGTGCCAGCGCTAACTCCTATAATTCACCCCTCCACTTT.

This clone is medium-sized within its sample. The J gene is TRBJ2-7, the V gene TRBV5-1; 8 nucleotides line up with TRBD1. V shed 4 bases, J shed 3 bases, and the junction held 6 bases outside the gene matches. The CDR3 has 14 amino acids. CDR1 SGHRS and CDR2 YFSETQ come from the germline V gene. CDR3 sequence (DNA): TGCGCCAGCAGCCCGGGACAGGCATACTACGAGCAGTACTTC. Residues: CASSPGQAYYEQYF.